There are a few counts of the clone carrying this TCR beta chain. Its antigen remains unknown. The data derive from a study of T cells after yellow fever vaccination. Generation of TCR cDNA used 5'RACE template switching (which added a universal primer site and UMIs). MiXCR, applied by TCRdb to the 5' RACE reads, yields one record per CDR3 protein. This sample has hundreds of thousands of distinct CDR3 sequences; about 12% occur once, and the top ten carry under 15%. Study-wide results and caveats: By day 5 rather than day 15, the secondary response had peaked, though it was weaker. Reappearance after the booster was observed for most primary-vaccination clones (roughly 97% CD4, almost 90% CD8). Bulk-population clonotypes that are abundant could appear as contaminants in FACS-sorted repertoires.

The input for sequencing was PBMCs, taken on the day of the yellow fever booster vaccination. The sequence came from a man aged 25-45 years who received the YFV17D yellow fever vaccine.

The CDR3 DNA sequence: TGCGCCAGCAGCTTCCAGGGGGTCAATTCACCCCTCCACTTT. It codes for CASSFQGVNSPLHF. The chain joins TRBV5-1 to TRBJ1-6; the match to TRBD1 covers 7 bases. There are 14 residues in the CDR3. The trim removed 2 bases at V and 7 bases at J, leaving 3 bases unmatched. Germline V gene lookup returns CDR1 SGHRS and CDR2 YFSETQ.